This TCR beta chain was captured in a study of T cell responses to AZD1222 COVID-19 vaccine. Notes on the study in general: Distributed over spike, vaccine-associated CD4 TCRs predominated at 160-218 and 743-854. Only five or six AZD1222 recipients were seropositive at baseline. Donors in the cohort were predominantly white British and more often female, and clonal diversity was possibly underestimated. Of spike-specific TCRs, nearly half reportedly target regions left unmutated in variants.

In germline, CDR1 is LNHDA, CDR2 SQIVND (reference sequence). Trimming pared 7 bases from V and 4 bases from J, leaving 19 bases between. The CDR3 length is 15 residues. On this clone: Its target is unknown.

TCRdb keeps only in-frame clones here, not all; method: immunoSEQ multiplex PCR. The top ten hold roughly 7% of the sample, which has roughly 110,000 clones, around 92% seen once. This specimen was peripheral blood, taken on day 0 of AZD1222 vaccination. This clonotype originated in an adult in good health. The chain links TRBV19 to TRBJ1-2, with D uncertain. Here the CDR3 DNA reads TGTGCCAGTACCATATATCCCCAAGCGGGCTATGGCTACACCTTC. It yields the protein CASTIYPQAGYGYTF.